The 21 T cell receptor beta chains presented below share a single source sample, sequenced in a study of cytotoxic CD8 clonotypes in ibrutinib-treated CLL (dated by TCRdb to about 2021). The protocol used for the library was the immunoSEQ multiplex PCR assay. Drawn from immuneACCESS, this table holds only the in-frame rearrangements with V and J called that TCRdb kept. Clones are partly lost; checked studies trace under half to an unresolved V gene and leave the rest unexplained. This sample comprises 150,000 to 200,000 clones, around 84% of them detected only once. The ten largest make up over 2% of the sample. Read against the paper, the sample's time point label means: about 11 months on ibrutinib. Sample: PBMCs, taken after 12 months of ibrutinib treatment. The origin of the receptors is a human donor with chronic lymphocytic leukemia.

V is TRBV27 and J is TRBJ2-2; tentatively, D is TRBD2 (6 bases). CDR3 length: 15 residues. V lost 8 bases, J lost 1 base, and 14 bases lay in between. Germline lookup yields CDR1 MNHEY and CDR2 SMNVEV (reference sequence). The CDR3 region is CASGYREQNTGELFF. Written as DNA, the CDR3 is TGTGCCAGCGGTTACCGGGAGCAGAACACCGGGGAGCTGTTTTTT.

The CDR3 reads CASSLASSGELFF. In DNA form, the CDR3 reads TGTGCCAGCAGCTTAGCTAGCTCCGGGGAGCTGTTTTTT. V is TRBV7-8 and J is TRBJ2-2, with D hard to call. The germline V gene encodes CDR1 SGHVS and CDR2 FQNEAQ. Trimming took off 0 bases at V and 6 bases at J, with 5 bases between the two ends. There are 13 residues in the CDR3.

Only a few counts were recorded for this clone. The chain couples TRBV27 to TRBJ1-5; no reliable D call. The CDR3 spans 11 residues. V was shortened by 4 bases and J by 11 bases, with 9 bases between the two germline ends. In germline, CDR1 is MNHEY, CDR2 SMNVEV (reference sequence). In nucleotides, the CDR3 is TGTGCCAGCAGTTCGGGGTCGACCCAGCATTTT. The encoded protein is CASSSGSTQHF.

The chain employs TRBV19 and TRBJ1-5, with D possibly being TRBD1 (6 bases). The CDR3 sequence is 15 residues long. Germline V lookup: CDR1 LNHDA, CDR2 SQIVND (reference sequence). V was trimmed by 10 bases and J by 4 bases, leaving 20 bases between them. Here the CDR3 reads CATNPSIGGNQPQHF. Written as DNA, the CDR3 is TGTGCCACCAATCCGAGTATAGGGGGTAATCAGCCCCAGCATTTT.

The V call is TRBV5-1, the J call TRBJ1-1; 7 bases are a match to TRBD1. Germline values: CDR1 SGHRS, CDR2 YFSETQ. The CDR3 loop spans 15 amino acids. V was clipped by 1 base and J by 1 base; unmatched bases: 4. The DNA for the CDR3 is TGCGCCAGCAGCTTGCAGACAGGGCCGAACACTGAAGCTTTCTTT. It codes for CASSLQTGPNTEAFF.

V gene TRBV25-1 combines with J gene TRBJ1-5; TRBD1 might be the D (6 bases). The V gene lost 3 bases and the J gene lost 2 bases, with 14 bases spanning the gap. CDR1 and CDR2 (germline): MGHDK, SYGVNS. This CDR3 comprises 16 residues. CDR3 region: CASSEGQGRGNQPQHF. DNA for the CDR3: TGTGCCAGCAGTGAGGGACAAGGTAGGGGCAATCAGCCCCAGCATTTT.

The V call is TRBV11-2, the J call TRBJ1-5; 9 positions agree with TRBD1. Germline V lookup: CDR1 SGHAT, CDR2 FQNNGV. The CDR3 consists of 15 residues. Trimming removed 5 bases from V and 6 bases from J; junction bases left unmatched: 8. CDR3 amino acids: CASSRTGGKSQPQHF. The CDR3, as DNA: TGTGCCAGCAGCCGTACAGGGGGCAAGAGTCAGCCCCAGCATTTT.

This clone was counted once. This sequence joins TRBV5-1 and TRBJ2-7, with a possible D match to TRBD1 (6 bases). Germline V gene lookup returns CDR1 SGHRS and CDR2 YFSETQ. The CDR3 has 15 residues. V was shortened by 2 bases and J by 2 bases, with 14 bases between the two germline ends. CDR3 sequence (DNA): TGCGCCAGCAGCTTATCCGGGACAAATCCCTACGAGCAGTACTTC. Residues: CASSLSGTNPYEQYF. Variable domain in full (rest from reference TRBV5-1 and TRBJ2-7): KAGVTQTPRYLIKTRGQQVTLSCSPISGHRSVSWYQQTPGQGLQFLFEYFSETQRNKGNFPGRFSGRQFSNSRSEMNVSTLELGDSALYLCASSLSGTNPYEQYFGPGTRLTVT.

V and J are TRBV5-4 and TRBJ2-5; 7 bases agree with TRBD2. J gave up 5 bases and V 4 bases, and 5 bases lay outside the gene matches. The CDR3 is 13 residues long. Per the germline V gene, CDR1 is SGHNT and CDR2 is YYREEE (reference sequence). The CDR3 loop is CASSQSSGETQYF. The DNA of the CDR3 is TGTGCCAGCAGCCAATCTAGCGGTGAGACCCAGTACTTC.

A word on this clone: The same CDR3 is also encoded by other DNA sequences in this sample. This chain links TRBV30 with TRBJ2-7; possibly TRBD2 for D (6 bases). The germline CDR1 and CDR2 sequences are GTSNPN and SVGIG (reference sequence). The V and J ends lost 5 bases and 4 bases respectively, with 12 bases between them. CDR3 length equals 12 residues. Here the CDR3 reads CAWGVGGYEQYF. The DNA for the CDR3 is TGTGCCTGGGGGGTCGGGGGTTACGAGCAGTACTTC.

A single count supports this clone. This rearrangement joins TRBV11-3 to TRBJ2-5; 8 bases fit TRBD1. The CDR3 extends over 18 amino acids. Looked up from germline, CDR1 is SGHNT and CDR2 is YENEEA. The ends lost 1 base at V and 2 bases at J; junction bases unmatched: 12. The CDR3 bases are TGTGCCAGCAGCTTAGTTTCAGGGGGCGGAAGGGTTCAAGAGACCCAGTACTTC. This gives the protein CASSLVSGGGRVQETQYF.

The chain couples TRBV23-1 to TRBJ1-4; the D is unclear. TRBV23-1 is an open reading frame, and its role is uncertain. The CDR3 loop spans 18 amino acids. V was trimmed by 1 base and J by 8 bases, leaving 23 bases between them. The CDR3 DNA is TGCGCCAGCAGTCAATGTAAGAAACCGTGTCAAAGAGGCGAAAAACTGTTTTTT. It translates to CASSQCKKPCQRGEKLFF.

A note on this clone: Compared with germline, one end of the junction differs, possibly owing to a read error. The CDR3 DNA follows: TGTGCCAGCTCACCACCCCTAGTGCTAGCGGGCTACTATGAGCAGTTCTTC. This gives the protein CASSPPLVLAGYYEQFF. The chain couples TRBV18 to TRBJ2-1, with 8 bases aligning to TRBD2. CDR1 is KGHSH, CDR2 LQKENI, per germline. This CDR3 has 17 amino acids.

This clone was counted between two and nine times. The J gene is TRBJ1-5, the V gene TRBV27; D uncertain. CDR1 is MNHEY, CDR2 SMNVEV, per germline (reference sequence). The CDR3 sequence is 12 residues long. V was trimmed by 2 bases and J by 10 bases, leaving 9 bases between them. The CDR3 here is CASSLRSGPQHF. CDR3 nucleotide sequence: TGTGCCAGCAGTTTAAGGTCAGGCCCCCAGCATTTT.

This clone was detected only a few times. J is TRBJ2-2 and V is TRBV11-3; 9 bases map to TRBD1. J gave up 1 base and V 1 base, and 4 bases lay outside the gene matches. The CDR3 has 17 residues. CDR1 and CDR2 from the germline V gene are SGHNT and YENEEA. The CDR3 region is CASSLVGTGRNTGELFF. The CDR3 DNA reads TGTGCCAGCAGCTTAGTAGGGACAGGGAGGAACACCGGGGAGCTGTTTTTT.

This clone was seen just once. The rearrangement links TRBV2 to TRBJ2-7, with a possible D match to TRBD1 (6 bases). Looked up from germline, CDR1 is SNHLY and CDR2 is FYNNEI. V dropped 3 bases and J dropped 4 bases, with 25 bases sitting between them. The CDR3 covers 18 residues. The CDR3 loop reads CASSEPSIRAGVKYEQYF. In DNA form, the CDR3 reads TGTGCCAGCAGTGAGCCATCGATTAGAGCAGGGGTAAAGTACGAGCAGTACTTC.

The rearrangement joins TRBV27 to TRBJ1-1; no clear D. The CDR3 runs 13 residues. Between the trimmed V and J ends, which lost 0 bases and 4 bases, there was a span of 6 bases. The germline CDR1 and CDR2 sequences are MNHEY and SMNVEV (reference sequence). The DNA for the CDR3 is TGTGCCAGCAGTTTATCCCGGGGCACTGAAGCTTTCTTT. Protein product: CASSLSRGTEAFF.

The chain employs TRBV10-2 and TRBJ1-2; TRBD1 might be the D (5 bases). There are 14 residues in the CDR3. Trimming left V 8 bases short and J 0 bases short, with 13 bases between. Germline CDR1 reads WSHSY; CDR2 reads SAAADI. CDR3 residues: CASSRGVPNYGYTF. Here the CDR3 DNA reads TGCGCCAGCTCTCGGGGGGTTCCTAACTATGGCTACACCTTC.

This clone appeared a few times. The chain joins TRBV10-3 to TRBJ2-3; 10 nucleotides agree with TRBD1. V was pared by 4 bases and J by 5 bases, with 3 bases of the junction left unmatched. The CDR3 sequence is 14 residues long. From germline, CDR1 is ENHRY and CDR2 SYGVKD. The CDR3 DNA sequence: TGTGCCATCAGTGGACGGGACAGGGGAGATACGCAGTATTTT. It translates to CAISGRDRGDTQYF.

The J gene is TRBJ2-7, the V gene TRBV6-9; TRBD1 aligns across 8 bases. Germline V CDR1 and CDR2: MNHGY, SVAAGI. The CDR3 covers 15 residues. Losses at the gene ends were 1 base for V and 5 bases for J; bases not matched to a gene: 7. This CDR3 reads CASSYWTGRGNEQYF. The DNA of the CDR3 is TGTGCCAGCAGTTATTGGACAGGGAGAGGGAACGAGCAGTACTTC.

V usage is TRBV6-6 and J usage is TRBJ2-1; 14 nucleotides line up with TRBD2. Losses at the gene ends were 7 bases for V and 7 bases for J; bases not matched to a gene: 6. Germline CDR1 is MNHNY and CDR2 is SVGAGI (reference sequence). The CDR3 has 15 residues. The CDR3 DNA reads TGTGCCAGCATCAGACTAGCGGGAGGGCAAAATGAGCAGTTCTTC. Protein sequence: CASIRLAGGQNEQFF.